The 11 T cell receptor beta chains given below trace back to one sample, sequenced in a study of T cell repertoires in cytomegalovirus infection. TCRdb passed the reads through MiXCR, listing each CDR3 protein once. Altogether fewer than 550,000 distinct CDR3 sequences are present, more than 15% being singletons, with the ten largest covering approximately 24%. Material for sequencing was CD8+ T cells from PBMCs. These receptors originate from a human donor in good health (CMV status not recorded). Some clones in this sample may be carry-over from other donors' samples.

This clonotype was counted many times. The chain employs TRBV7-3 and TRBJ1-1, with a tentative D call TRBD1 (6 bases). The V gene lost 3 bases and the J gene lost 1 base, with 15 bases spanning the gap. Germline V gene lookup returns CDR1 SGHTA and CDR2 FQGTGA. The CDR3 is made up of 16 amino acids. The CDR3 loop reads CASSFKGGAGNTEAFF. As DNA, the CDR3 is TGTGCCAGCAGCTTCAAGGGGGGGGCCGGGAACACTGAAGCTTTCTTT.

This clonotype was counted at least ten times. This rearrangement joins TRBV7-3 to TRBJ2-5, with TRBD1 as a possible D gene (5 bases). This CDR3 has 16 residues. Trimming removed 2 bases at V and 0 bases at J, with 13 bases between. CDR1 SGHTA and CDR2 FQGTGA come from the germline V gene. CDR3 amino acids: CASSLWGRPYQETQYF. CDR3 DNA sequence: TGTGCCAGCAGCTTATGGGGCAGGCCGTACCAAGAGACCCAGTACTTC.

This clonotype has at least ten counts. The V gene is TRBV11-2, the J gene TRBJ2-7; D tentatively fits TRBD1 or TRBD2 (6 bases each). Trimming left V 6 bases short and J 1 base short, with 16 bases between. The CDR3 is made up of 15 amino acids. The germline V gene has CDR1 SGHAT and CDR2 FQNNGV. CDR3: CASSSEGGRSYEQYF. The CDR3 DNA reads as TGTGCCAGCAGTTCCGAGGGGGGCCGTTCCTACGAGCAGTACTTC.

This clonotype was found many times. J is TRBJ2-7 and V is TRBV7-8, with 9 bases identical to TRBD1. V dropped 1 base and J dropped 3; count of bases not matched to a gene: 4. The CDR3 contains 15 residues. Germline-derived CDR1 and CDR2 are SGHVS and FQNEAQ. The CDR3: CASSLELDRGYEQYF. The CDR3 nucleotides are TGTGCCAGCAGCTTAGAACTGGACAGGGGCTACGAGCAGTACTTC.

This clonotype was observed many times. The J gene is TRBJ2-5, the V gene TRBV7-3; 8 positions match TRBD2. The CDR3 spans 16 residues. Germline V lookup: CDR1 SGHTA, CDR2 FQGTGA. V gave up 1 base and J gave up 0 bases; unmatched junction bases: 4. CDR3 region: CASSLKATSDQETQYF. The DNA for the CDR3 is TGTGCCAGCAGCTTAAAGGCGACTAGCGACCAAGAGACCCAGTACTTC.

This chain uses TRBV20-1 with TRBJ1-6; the D is unclear. This CDR3 is 17 amino acids long. Trimming pared 2 bases from V and 2 bases from J, leaving 16 bases between. CDR1 and CDR2 from the germline V gene are DFQATT and SNEGSKA (reference sequence). CDR3 sequence: CSARWVGQAAYNSPLHF. The CDR3 DNA follows: TGCAGTGCTAGATGGGTCGGGCAGGCTGCCTATAATTCACCCCTCCACTTT.

This clonotype was detected only a few times. This chain links TRBV9 with TRBJ2-5; D is uncertain. From germline, CDR1 is SGDLS and CDR2 YYNGEE. The CDR3 covers 14 residues. With 0 bases removed from V and 4 bases from J, the gap between germline ends came to 10 bases. The CDR3 here is CASSVDGVTETQYF. CDR3 nucleotides: TGTGCCAGCAGCGTAGATGGGGTTACAGAGACCCAGTACTTC.

This clonotype was seen a handful of times. This rearrangement joins TRBV6-5 to TRBJ2-7; D gene ambiguous. CDR1 and CDR2 from the germline V gene are MNHEY and SVGAGI. The CDR3 totals 14 residues. Trimming removed 0 bases from V and 2 bases from J, with 8 bases in between. The CDR3 DNA reads TGTGCCAGCAGTTACTCGCTCGAGGCCTACGAGCAGTACTTC. It specifies CASSYSLEAYEQYF.

This clonotype was found many times. This chain connects TRBV25-1 to TRBJ2-7; 7 positions agree with TRBD1. CDR1 and CDR2 (germline): MGHDK, SYGVNS. This CDR3 is 15 amino acids long. The V segment lost 9 bases and the J segment 2 bases; nucleotides outside the gene matches: 13. In DNA form, the CDR3 reads TGTGCCAGTTCTGACCGGGACAGTCCTACCTACGAGCAGTACTTC. It encodes CASSDRDSPTYEQYF.

This clonotype was counted between two and nine times. The chain links TRBV6-6 to TRBJ1-4; 7 positions agree with TRBD1. The CDR3 spans 16 residues. Germline CDR1 reads MNHNY; CDR2 reads SVGAGI (reference sequence). The V and J ends lost 4 bases and 7 bases, in that order; junction bases with no gene match: 12. The CDR3 DNA reads TGTGCCAGCAGTTTGGAAAACAGGGGTTTCGGTGAAAAACTGTTTTTT. This gives the protein CASSLENRGFGEKLFF.

The table lists this clonotype with many counts. This sequence joins TRBV7-6 and TRBJ1-6, with TRBD1 identical over 9 bases. CDR3 size: 16 residues. From germline, CDR1 is SGHVS and CDR2 FNYEAQ. With 5 bases clipped from V and 3 bases from J, the junction kept 5 bases outside the gene matches. CDR3 nucleotide sequence: TGTGCCAGCAGCCCCGGACAGGGGCTCTATAATTCACCCCTCCACTTT. It yields the protein CASSPGQGLYNSPLHF.